Listed here are 12 T cell receptor beta chains from one sample, sequenced in a study of cytomegalovirus exposure and HLA in healthy donors. The PCR contained 60 Vbeta and 13 Jbeta primers. Libraries were prepared by immunoSEQ multiplex PCR; TCRdb keeps only in-frame clonotypes and omits some of them. The sample is made up of about 35,000 clones, and the top ten hold around 4.8% of it. Source material: PBMCs. These receptors were collected from a woman in her 40s in good health and CMV-seropositive.

The chain combines TRBV4-1 with TRBJ2-7, with D perhaps TRBD2 (5 bases). The CDR3 runs to 14 residues. Germline CDR1 is MGHRA and CDR2 is YSYEKL. V was trimmed by 2 bases and J by 4 bases, leaving 12 bases between them. The CDR3 DNA reads as TGCGCCAGCAGCCAAAAAGGAGGCGGGTACGAGCAGTACTTC. Translating it yields CASSQKGGGYEQYF.

The chain carries TRBV27 and TRBJ1-5; D is ambiguous. V shed 5 bases and J shed 0 bases, with 11 bases lying between them. Germline loops: CDR1 MNHEY, CDR2 SMNVEV (reference sequence). This CDR3 comprises 15 residues. The CDR3 sequence: CASSDNRYSNQPQHF. The CDR3 coding sequence is TGTGCCAGCAGTGACAACCGATATAGCAATCAGCCCCAGCATTTT.

The V gene is TRBV7-9, the J gene TRBJ2-7; TRBD2 might be the D (6 bases). The CDR3 totals 15 residues. Per germline, CDR1 SEHNR and CDR2 FQNEAQ (reference sequence). The V and J ends lost 1 base and 4 bases respectively, with 14 bases between them. CDR3 in amino acids: CASSLGSNSGYEQYF. CDR3 in DNA: TGTGCCAGCAGCTTAGGCTCGAATAGCGGTTACGAGCAGTACTTC.

The chain carries TRBV7-9 and TRBJ2-7, with D perhaps TRBD1 (5 bases). Trimming took off 0 bases at V and 7 bases at J, with 19 bases between the two ends. The germline V gene encodes CDR1 SEHNR and CDR2 FQNEAQ (reference sequence). The CDR3 is 16 residues long. This CDR3 is CASSLALGLAGREQYF. The CDR3 region has the DNA TGTGCCAGCAGCTTAGCTTTGGGGTTGGCAGGGCGGGAGCAGTACTTC.

This chain uses TRBV6-1 with TRBJ1-5; D is perhaps TRBD1 (6 bases). CDR3 length equals 14 residues. The germline CDR1 and CDR2 sequences are MNHNS and SASEGT. Trimming removed 5 bases from V and 4 bases from J, with 12 bases in between. The CDR3 is CASSLGQRNQPQHF. The DNA of the CDR3 is TGTGCCAGCAGTCTCGGACAGAGAAATCAGCCCCAGCATTTT.

Written as DNA, the CDR3 is TGTGCCAGCAGTGAGGGGCTAGCGGGAGAATACGGGGAGCTGTTTTTT. This encodes CASSEGLAGEYGELFF. The chain combines TRBV25-1 with TRBJ2-2, with TRBD2 matching 10 bases. Germline V gives CDR1 MGHDK, CDR2 SYGVNS. V was clipped by 3 bases and J by 7 bases; unmatched bases: 8. The CDR3 runs to 16 residues.

The chain recombines TRBV10-3 with TRBJ1-1, with 7 bases identical to TRBD1. The CDR3 extends over 14 amino acids. J gave up 5 bases and V 0 bases, and 3 bases lay outside the gene matches. The germline CDR1 and CDR2 sequences are ENHRY and SYGVKD. The CDR3 nucleotides are TGTGCCATCAGTGAGTCAACAGGGGTAACTGAAGCTTTCTTT. Residues: CAISESTGVTEAFF.

The chain is built from TRBV7-9 and TRBJ2-5; D is possibly TRBD1 (6 bases). Germline V gives CDR1 SEHNR, CDR2 FQNEAQ (reference sequence). This CDR3 contains 13 residues. Trimming removed 5 bases at V and 3 bases at J, with 10 bases between. CDR3: CASSIAGEETQYF. The CDR3 region has the DNA TGTGCCAGCAGCATTGCAGGGGAAGAGACCCAGTACTTC.

V and J are TRBV6-6 and TRBJ2-5, with D perhaps TRBD1 (6 bases). CDR3 length equals 13 residues. The germline CDR1 and CDR2 sequences are MNHNY and SVGAGI (reference sequence). V was pared by 2 bases and J by 7 bases, with 11 bases between. Here the CDR3 reads CASSYAGERTQYF. The CDR3 DNA reads as TGTGCCAGCAGTTACGCAGGGGAGAGGACCCAGTACTTC.

The V gene is TRBV5-6, the J gene TRBJ2-7; D possibly corresponds to TRBD1 (6 bases). Germline V gene lookup returns CDR1 SGHDT and CDR2 YYEEEE. The CDR3 sequence is 15 residues long. Trimming pared 4 bases from V and 3 bases from J, leaving 17 bases between. The CDR3 region has the DNA TGTGCCAGCAGCCATCTCACGGACAGTGGCTACGAGCAGTACTTC. Translated: CASSHLTDSGYEQYF.

The J gene is TRBJ2-1, the V gene TRBV7-9; 7 bases line up with TRBD2. CDR1 and CDR2 from the germline V gene are SEHNR and FQNEAQ (reference sequence). Trimming removed 5 bases from V and 6 bases from J; junction bases left unmatched: 10. The CDR3 contains 15 residues. CDR3 residues: CASSEVVERGNEQFF. The CDR3 DNA reads TGTGCCAGCAGCGAAGTAGTAGAGCGGGGCAATGAGCAGTTCTTC.

The V gene is TRBV7-7, the J gene TRBJ2-1; D possibly corresponds to TRBD1 (6 bases). This CDR3 spans 13 amino acids. Germline-derived CDR1 and CDR2 are SSHAT and FNYEAQ (reference sequence). V lost 5 bases and J 6 bases, leaving 11 bases between the germline ends. The CDR3 protein is CASSAAGVNEQFF. The CDR3 DNA reads TGTGCCAGCAGCGCAGCAGGGGTCAATGAGCAGTTCTTC.